The rows below give T cell receptor beta chains drawn from one sample of a study of cytomegalovirus exposure and HLA in healthy donors. TCRdb keeps only in-frame clones here, not all; method: immunoSEQ multiplex PCR. This sample's table reports about 110,000 clones. Sequencing used PBMCs. Receptor source: a man aged 45-60 years in good health and CMV-seronegative. Both conserved end residues are part of each CDR3. D genes are given only for firm matches.

V	D	J	DNA	CDR3
TRBV7-8	.	TRBJ1-5	TGTGCCAGCAGCTTAGGCGCGGCCGAGCTACCTCAGCCCCAGCATTTT	CASSLGAAELPQPQHF
TRBV11-2	.	TRBJ2-7	TGTGCCAGCAGCTTTCCCCCGTACGAGCAGTACTTC	CASSFPPYEQYF
TRBV11-3	.	TRBJ2-3	TGTGCCAGCAGCTTAGGTACTAGCACAGATACGCAGTATTTT	CASSLGTSTDTQYF
TRBV15	.	TRBJ1-5	TGTGCCACCAGCCCGCGCTTGGGCAATCAGCCCCAGCATTTT	CATSPRLGNQPQHF
TRBV9	TRBD2	TRBJ2-1	TGTGCCAGCAGCCCCCTAGCGGGGGCCCCCGGTGAGCAGTTCTTC	CASSPLAGAPGEQFF
TRBV9	.	TRBJ2-1	TGTGCCAGCAGCGTAGTACAGGGAAGCTACAATGAGCAGTTCTTC	CASSVVQGSYNEQFF
TRBV29-1	.	TRBJ2-7	TGCAGCGTGAGGCGGGGCGGGGACGAGCAGTACTTC	CSVRRGGDEQYF
TRBV5-1	.	TRBJ2-5	TGCGCCAGCAGCTTGGCCCGTGGAGGGGAGTGGGAGACCCAGTACTTC	CASSLARGGEWETQYF
TRBV6-5	.	TRBJ1-2	TGTGCCAGCAGTTACGCAGCGTATAACTATGGCTACACCTTC	CASSYAAYNYGYTF
TRBV19	TRBD1	TRBJ1-1	TGTGCCAGTGCCCCTACGGAGGGGGCAACTGAAGCTTTCTTT	CASAPTEGATEAFF
TRBV6-5	.	TRBJ2-1	TGTGCCAGCGGGCCGAGAGGGAGCAACAATGAGCAGTTCTTC	CASGPRGSNNEQFF
TRBV20-1	TRBD1	TRBJ2-1	TGCAGTGCGGAGAACAGGGGTGAGCAGTTCTTC	CSAENRGEQFF
TRBV29-1	.	TRBJ1-1	TGCAGCGTCGTGAGGAACACTGAAGCTTTCTTT	CSVVRNTEAFF
TRBV29-1	TRBD1	TRBJ1-5	TGCAGCGTTGCCAGGGGGCTTGGTCAGCCCCAGCATTTT	CSVARGLGQPQHF
TRBV4-3	.	TRBJ1-5	TGCGCCAGCAGCCAAGACCCAGGTAATCAGCCCCAGCATTTT	CASSQDPGNQPQHF
TRBV7-2	.	TRBJ2-4	TGTGCCAGCAGCTCCACAAGGACAGTGAACATTCAGTACTTC	CASSSTRTVNIQYF
TRBV5-1	.	TRBJ2-2	TGCGCCAGCAGCGTGGACAGTATTGCGGGGGAGCTGTTTTTT	CASSVDSIAGELFF
TRBV4-3	.	TRBJ1-1	TGCGCCAGCGGTAGACAGACGAACACTGAAGCTTTCTTT	CASGRQTNTEAFF
TRBV10-1	.	TRBJ2-2	TGCGCCAGCAGCTCCAGGGAGAACACCGGGGAGCTGTTTTTT	CASSSRENTGELFF
TRBV15	.	TRBJ1-5	TGTGCCACCAGCAGAGACCCTTACCAGACCGGGTTTAGCAATCAGCCCCAGCATTTT	CATSRDPYQTGFSNQPQHF
TRBV14	.	TRBJ2-6	TGTGCCAGCAGCCCACGCACTACCTCTGGGGCCAACGTCCTGACTTTC	CASSPRTTSGANVLTF
TRBV7-2	.	TRBJ1-6	TGTGCCAGCAGCCGAGCCCTCTCAACAGGGTACTCACCCCTCCACTTT	CASSRALSTGYSPLHF
TRBV19	TRBD1	TRBJ1-2	TGTGCCAGTAGTTCCACCGACAGGGCGCGCTATGGCTACACCTTC	CASSSTDRARYGYTF
TRBV5-1	.	TRBJ2-3	TGCGCCAGCAGCTTGGGAGGGTTTATAGATACGCAGTATTTT	CASSLGGFIDTQYF
TRBV6-1	.	TRBJ2-7	TGTGCCAGCAGTGAAATTAGGAGGGTCGAGCAGTACTTC	CASSEIRRVEQYF
TRBV5-8	.	TRBJ2-7	TGTGCCAGCAGCCAACTGACAATCAGGGTGGCTCCCTACTTC	CASSQLTIRVAPYF
TRBV29-1	.	TRBJ2-1	TGCAGCGTTGAGGGTGCAGGGAGGAATGAGCAGTTCTTC	CSVEGAGRNEQFF
TRBV4-3	.	TRBJ1-4	TGCGCCAGCAGCCAAGTACGGGGAATGGGCGGTAGCGAAAAACTGTTTTTT	CASSQVRGMGGSEKLFF
TRBV5-1	TRBD1	TRBJ1-1	TGCGCCAGCAGCCCGCCCCCGGGACAGGGGGCCGGCACTGAAGCTTTCTTT	CASSPPPGQGAGTEAFF
TRBV27	TRBD1	TRBJ1-5	TGTGCCAGTGGGACAGGGAGTTCTCAGCCCCAGCATTTT	CASGTGSSQPQHF
TRBV6-4	TRBD2	TRBJ2-1	TGTGCCAGCAGCAACCAACCGGGACTAGTCAATGAGCAGTTCTTC	CASSNQPGLVNEQFF
TRBV14	TRBD1	TRBJ1-1	TGTGCCAGCAGCCATGGACAGGGGGCTGTGAACACTGAAGCTTTCTTT	CASSHGQGAVNTEAFF
TRBV5-1	TRBD2	TRBJ2-7	TGCGCCAGCAGCTTGGGGACTAGCAATGGCCCCTACGAGCAGTACTTC	CASSLGTSNGPYEQYF
TRBV5-6	.	TRBJ1-5	TGTGCCAGCAGCTTGTGGCAGGGTAGCAATCAGCCCCAGCATTTT	CASSLWQGSNQPQHF
TRBV2	.	TRBJ2-7	TGTGCCAGCAGTGAAGTTAGGAGTGCCTTGTACTTC	CASSEVRSALYF
TRBV9	TRBD2	TRBJ2-1	TGTGCCAGCAGCCCCACCGGGACTAGCGGATACAATGAGCAGTTCTTC	CASSPTGTSGYNEQFF
TRBV5-4	TRBD1	TRBJ2-1	TGTGCCAGCAGCGCCCGGGACAGGGGATTTTACAATGAGCAGTTCTTC	CASSARDRGFYNEQFF